This T cell receptor beta chain was captured by sequencing in a study of OX40 agonist ivuxolimab in advanced cancers. Study background: Therapy given before enrollment (anti-PD-1, anti-PD-L1 or anti-CTLA-4) was allowed, and around 40% had some. A partial response was reached by three patients: one with hepatocellular carcinoma and two with cutaneous melanoma.

The V gene's germline CDR1 is SQVTM and CDR2 ANQGSEA. V gave up 3 bases and J gave up 0 bases, with 9 bases separating them. This CDR3 spans 13 amino acids. The assay was immunoSEQ multiplex PCR, and TCRdb's table has in-frame clones only and misses some. Of almost 50,000 clones in the sample, 80% to 90% were seen once. Baseline, cycle 4 day 1, and cycle 7 day 1 were the blood sampling points. General observations from the study: With doses of 0.1 to 3.0 mg/kg, CD4+ and CD8+ blood T cells had undergone clonal expansion by week 6.

A remark on this clone: Its antigen is still unknown.

The clonotype originates from an adult with an advanced solid tumor such as melanoma, head and neck, liver or kidney cancer. The V call is TRBV29-1, the J call TRBJ2-7; D is undetermined. Sequenced here: CD4+ or CD8+ T cells sorted from blood, sampled in a trial of the OX40 agonist ivuxolimab. For the CDR3, the DNA is TGCAGCGTTGATCGTTTAAACTCCTACGAGCAGTACTTC. Protein product: CSVDRLNSYEQYF.